This is a list of T cell receptor beta chains from one sample in a study of shared clonotypes between healthy human individuals. Method: immunoSEQ multiplex PCR; TCRdb's copy keeps in-frame clones and lacks some. The sample consists of about 1,500,000 clones, roughly 96% of them appearing once. The specimen sequenced was naive CD4+ T cells sorted from blood. These receptors came from a man under 40 in good health. Each CDR3 is given with its conserved first and last residue. Clone size, where shown, is once, few, many, or a class for clones that have expanded.

CDR3: CASSPQDTREQYF; length: 13; V: TRBV18; size: NA
CDR3: CASSSEGFGANVLTF; length: 15; V: TRBV27; size: NA
CDR3: CASSLGRSQETQYF; length: 14; V: TRBV5-4; size: NA
CDR3: CASSPGSTSRGDEQFF; length: 16; V: TRBV18; size: NA
CDR3: CASSTGLLQETQYF; length: 14; V: TRBV5-1; size: NA
CDR3: CASSLTSGSIGTQYF; length: 15; V: TRBV28; size: NA
CDR3: CASSLWGVHEQFF; length: 13; V: TRBV7-2; size: NA
CDR3: CASSAEVVRTDTQYF; length: 15; V: TRBV7-2; size: NA
CDR3: CSVEEGLAGGRDTQYF; length: 16; V: TRBV29-1; size: once
CDR3: CASSRGLAGGRSSYEQYF; length: 18; V: TRBV13; size: NA
CDR3: CASSSKAGLYNEQFF; length: 15; V: TRBV19; size: NA
CDR3: CASSLSPGSGELFF; length: 14; V: TRBV5-1; size: NA
CDR3: CAISTSGRVGGQFF; length: 14; V: TRBV10-3; size: NA
CDR3: CASSLTSSYEQYF; length: 13; V: TRBV28; size: NA
CDR3: CASSPSGGTEAFF; length: 13; V: TRBV18; size: NA
CDR3: CASSADRDGNIQYF; length: 14; V: TRBV6-4; size: NA
CDR3: CASPMPAGANAGFLEQYF; length: 18; V: TRBV5-8; size: once
CDR3: CASRSLALETRANEQFF; length: 17; V: TRBV5-6; size: NA
CDR3: CASSLRGSGEQFF; length: 13; V: TRBV27; size: NA
CDR3: CASSRTGARAEKLFF; length: 15; V: TRBV6-5; size: once
CDR3: CASSLTGDTEAFF; length: 13; V: TRBV5-1; size: NA
CDR3: CARRDPTHYEQYF; length: 13; V: TRBV30; size: NA
CDR3: CASKTERNTEAFF; length: 13; V: TRBV2; size: NA
CDR3: CASSLPADYEQYF; length: 13; V: TRBV28; size: once
CDR3: CATSREGTEKLFF; length: 13; V: TRBV15; size: once
CDR3: CASSRVLAGVYNEQFF; length: 16; V: TRBV4-2; size: NA
CDR3: CASSVVGATDTQYF; length: 14; V: TRBV9; size: NA
CDR3: CATKASGTVTDTQYF; length: 15; V: TRBV15; size: NA
CDR3: CASSLGGLAGIYNEQFF; length: 17; V: TRBV7-9; size: NA
CDR3: CASSPPGAVTGELFF; length: 15; V: TRBV6-5; size: NA
CDR3: CASSYLAGDNEQFF; length: 14; V: TRBV6-5; size: NA
CDR3: CASSYGPGATDTQYF; length: 15; V: TRBV6-6; size: NA
CDR3: CAIPNSFMNTEAFF; length: 14; V: TRBV2; size: NA
CDR3: CSVRGTDTQYF; length: 11; V: TRBV29-1; size: NA
CDR3: CASSLVSGGSNQPQHF; length: 16; V: TRBV7-8; size: NA
CDR3: CASSSPGTPANYGYTF; length: 16; V: TRBV5-8; size: NA
CDR3: CASSEARGRATYEQYF; length: 16; V: TRBV2; size: NA
CDR3: CASSREGLRNNEQFF; length: 15; V: TRBV19; size: NA
CDR3: CASTLEDSSNQPQHF; length: 15; V: TRBV19; size: NA
CDR3: CASSLSAGGPSYEQYF; length: 16; V: TRBV7-6; size: NA
CDR3: CASSPLTSAYEQYF; length: 14; V: TRBV18; size: NA
CDR3: CAISAGSATDTQYF; length: 14; V: TRBV10-3; size: NA
CDR3: CASRKLAGGPNEQFF; length: 15; V: TRBV6-5; size: NA
CDR3: CASSLGQGNQPQHF; length: 14; V: TRBV6-1; size: NA
CDR3: CASSSGTSGRVTGELFF; length: 17; V: TRBV7-7; size: NA
CDR3: CASSLGPFSGNTIYF; length: 15; V: TRBV6-5; size: NA
CDR3: CASSFLQYQETQYF; length: 14; V: TRBV7-9; size: NA